A selection of T cell receptor beta chains follows, all from one sample in a study of T cell repertoires in cytomegalovirus infection. TCRdb recomputed calls from the reads with MiXCR, one row per CDR3 protein. The sample contains about 740,000 distinct CDR3 sequences, around 35% of which appear only once. The antigens of these receptors remain unknown. The sample consisted of cultured PBMCs, taken from culture after CMV antigen stimulation. These receptors were collected from a human donor in good health (CMV status not recorded). Some clones in this sample may be carry-over from other donors' samples. CDR3s leave out the opening cysteine and the closing phenylalanine or tryptophan.

CDR3 length	V gene	CDR3 protein
14	TRBV15	ATSRKRTGLYKKLF
12	TRBV7-2	ASSLAAAGAEQY
11	TRBV6-1	ASSWLEGYEQY
13	TRBV11-3	ASSVGFGGNNEQF
13	TRBV6-1	ASSARQGSGGELF
12	TRBV9	ASSVGGGISPLH
11	TRBV7-6	ASSGYSGDTQY
14	TRBV19	ASIPRRGQGADEQF
11	TRBV7-9	ASSFMEANGYT
12	TRBV7-2	ASSFRSTPHGAF
16	TRBV11-2	ASSLDLWGDLFQETQY
14	TRBV5-1	ASSFGPGIDRDEQF
11	TRBV10-3	AISEGVYNEQF
13	TRBV6-5	ASSYRYGQGTEAF
13	TRBV12-3/TRBV12-4	ASSLAPDRNYGYT
14	TRBV28	ASDQHGEAAQETQY
12	TRBV5-4	ASTLNLGNYGYT
11	TRBV7-2	ASSLGTGDIQY
12	TRBV6-2/TRBV6-3	ASSRGTTTSPLH
12	TRBV12-5	ASGSQGLDTEAF
12	TRBV7-8	ASSLVSQGQPQH
14	TRBV2	ASSGVGVVSYNEQF
11	TRBV7-8	ASSFDMNTEAF
15	TRBV7-9	ASRRPEGGDRTGELF
10	TRBV4-1	ASSTFGDEQF
15	TRBV4-1	ASSQGLPDLDYNEQF
12	TRBV4-2	ASSQDATYNEQF